This entry lists 26 T cell receptor beta chains sequenced from one sample in a study of cytomegalovirus exposure and HLA in healthy donors. PCR employed 60 Vbeta and 13 Jbeta primers. The table came from immunoSEQ multiplex PCR; TCRdb's copy has only in-frame clones and leaves some out. The data contain about 93,000 clones, 55% to 70% of them singletons. The specimen sequenced was PBMCs. These receptors all come from a boy between 10 and 17 years old in good health and CMV-seropositive.

The chain is built from TRBV12-5 and TRBJ1-1; a weak D match, TRBD1 (5 bases). CDR1 is LGHNT, CDR2 FRNRAP, per germline. Trimming stripped 3 bases from V and 1 base from J, with 9 bases between. This CDR3 spans 14 amino acids. CDR3 amino acids: CASGFSGGNTEAFF. The CDR3 DNA follows: TGTGCTAGTGGTTTCTCCGGGGGGAACACTGAAGCTTTCTTT.

V and J are TRBV10-3 and TRBJ2-1; D uncertain. The germline V gene has CDR1 ENHRY and CDR2 SYGVKD. This CDR3 region has 15 residues. V lost 7 bases, J lost 0 bases, and 13 bases lay in between. CDR3 protein: CAIKATLSSYNEQFF. In DNA form, the CDR3 reads TGTGCCATCAAAGCGACCCTGAGCTCCTACAATGAGCAGTTCTTC.

The chain couples TRBV5-4 to TRBJ2-1; 7 positions match TRBD2. The germline V gene encodes CDR1 SGHNT and CDR2 YYREEE (reference sequence). The CDR3 runs 15 residues. J lost 0 bases, V lost 0 bases, and 0 bases had no gene match. DNA of the CDR3: TGTGCCAGCAGCTTGGGGGAGGGCTCCTACAATGAGCAGTTCTTC. Protein sequence: CASSLGEGSYNEQFF.

The chain links TRBV11-2 to TRBJ2-3; D is undetermined. There are 15 residues in the CDR3. Germline CDR1 is SGHAT and CDR2 is FQNNGV. Trimming took off 1 base at V and 0 bases at J, with 8 bases between the two ends. CDR3: CASSLAGPSTDTQYF. As DNA, the CDR3 is TGTGCCAGCAGCTTAGCGGGTCCTAGCACAGATACGCAGTATTTT.

V is TRBV21-1 and J is TRBJ1-2. TRBV21-1 is tagged as a pseudogene. The CDR3 spans 12 residues. CDR3 nucleotide sequence: TGTGCCTTACGGAGGGGCGGCTATGGCTACACCTTC. This gives the protein CALRRGGYGYTF.

The sample holds one count of this clone. This chain links TRBV7-8 with TRBJ2-2, with TRBD1 matching over 8 bases. V gave up 5 bases and J gave up 7 bases; unmatched junction bases: 9. CDR3 length equals 15 residues. Germline V gene lookup returns CDR1 SGHVS and CDR2 FQNEAQ. The DNA of the CDR3 is TGTGCCAGCAGCCAGACAGGGGTCCGGGTCGGGGAGCTGTTTTTT. It is translated as CASSQTGVRVGELFF.

The rearrangement links TRBV6-1 to TRBJ1-1; D is uncertain. The CDR3 consists of 15 residues. Deletions cut 10 bases from V and 1 base from J, with 19 bases between. Per the germline V gene, CDR1 is MNHNS and CDR2 is SASEGT. The CDR3 coding sequence is TGTGCCACACGGTCGGGGTTACGGTCGAACACTGAAGCTTTCTTT. Translated: CATRSGLRSNTEAFF.

This sequence joins TRBV5-1 and TRBJ2-1; D unclear. Germline V gene lookup returns CDR1 SGHRS and CDR2 YFSETQ. The CDR3 sequence is 13 residues long. Trimming shortened V by 8 bases and J by 0 bases, and 9 bases separated the two germline ends. The CDR3 DNA is TGCGCCAGTACAGAATCCTCCTACAATGAGCAGTTCTTC. Amino acid sequence: CASTESSYNEQFF.

The V gene is TRBV9, the J gene TRBJ1-1; tentative D call: TRBD1 (6 bases). This CDR3 has 14 amino acids. The V gene's germline CDR1 is SGDLS and CDR2 YYNGEE. Trimming removed 3 bases from V and 5 bases from J, with 14 bases in between. The DNA of the CDR3 is TGTGCCAGCAGCGGAACAGGGTTCTCGACTGAAGCTTTCTTT. This encodes CASSGTGFSTEAFF.

This clone has just a few counts. J is TRBJ2-7 and V is TRBV18; 7 bases line up with TRBD1. The CDR3 contains 14 residues. The germline gives CDR1 KGHSH, CDR2 LQKENI. V shed 3 bases, J shed 2 bases, and the junction held 4 bases outside the gene matches. The CDR3 sequence: CASSPLDRPYEQYF. The CDR3 nucleotides read TGTGCCAGCTCACCTTTGGACAGGCCCTACGAGCAGTACTTC.

This sequence joins TRBV6-6 and TRBJ1-2; 8 nucleotides agree with TRBD1. CDR3 length: 16 amino acids. Trimming at V came to 5 bases and at J to 1 base, leaving 9 bases not matched to a gene. Germline V lookup: CDR1 MNHNY, CDR2 SVGAGI (reference sequence). CDR3 residues: CASSPQGADYNYGYTF. The CDR3 bases are TGTGCCAGCAGTCCCCAGGGGGCCGATTATAACTATGGCTACACCTTC.

This CDR3 is CASTGTGTYEQYF. CDR3 sequence (DNA): TGTGCCAGCACCGGAACAGGGACCTACGAGCAGTACTTC. This chain links TRBV6-1 with TRBJ2-7, with a tentative D call TRBD1 (6 bases). The CDR3 is 13 residues long. The germline V gene encodes CDR1 MNHNS and CDR2 SASEGT. The V gene lost 7 bases and the J gene lost 2 bases, with 12 bases spanning the gap.

The chain combines TRBV5-1 with TRBJ2-2; TRBD2 might be the D (5 bases). Germline V CDR1 and CDR2: SGHRS, YFSETQ. This CDR3 region has 12 residues. V lost 4 bases, J lost 7 bases, and 8 bases lay in between. The chain's CDR3 is CASSEGGGELFF. The CDR3 coding sequence is TGCGCCAGCAGCGAGGGCGGCGGGGAGCTGTTTTTT.

The J gene is TRBJ1-1, the V gene TRBV11-3, with TRBD1 matching 7 bases. There are 14 residues in the CDR3. Germline CDR1 reads SGHNT; CDR2 reads YENEEA. V was pared by 5 bases and J by 1 base, with 4 bases of the junction left unmatched. This CDR3 reads CASSPGQANTEAFF. CDR3 sequence (DNA): TGTGCCAGCAGCCCCGGACAGGCGAACACTGAAGCTTTCTTT.

The chain combines TRBV9 with TRBJ2-7; 8 bases are a match to TRBD1. CDR3 length equals 13 residues. Per germline, CDR1 SGDLS and CDR2 YYNGEE. Germline trimming cut 3 bases from V and 3 bases from J; bases unmatched to any gene: 2. CDR3 sequence (DNA): TGTGCCAGCAGCGAGGGGACAGGCTACGAGCAGTACTTC. Its translation: CASSEGTGYEQYF.

The chain recombines TRBV27 with TRBJ1-2; 7 nucleotides match TRBD1. Trimming cost V 6 bases and J 1 base; bases outside gene matches: 5. The CDR3 length is 14 residues. The germline V gene encodes CDR1 MNHEY and CDR2 SMNVEV (reference sequence). CDR3 nucleotide sequence: TGTGCCAGCAGAAGACAGGGTTTTAACTATGGCTACACCTTC. Amino acid sequence: CASRRQGFNYGYTF.

The chain recombines TRBV30 with TRBJ1-6, with D perhaps matching TRBD1 (6 bases). V was cut by 1 base and J by 6 bases, with 10 bases left in between. There are 14 residues in the CDR3. The V gene's germline CDR1 is GTSNPN and CDR2 SVGIG (reference sequence). The CDR3 bases are TGTGCCTGGAGTGAAGGGGGACCTAATTCACCCCTCCACTTT. It specifies CAWSEGGPNSPLHF.

This clone was detected a few times. This chain uses TRBV5-1 with TRBJ2-7; 7 bases match TRBD1. This CDR3 is built from 14 residues. V shed 2 bases, J shed 5 bases, and the junction held 7 bases outside the gene matches. Germline CDR1 SGHRS, CDR2 YFSETQ. In DNA form, the CDR3 reads TGCGCCAGCAGCTTCGGACCACAGGGGAACGAGCAGTACTTC. Translation gives CASSFGPQGNEQYF.

This sequence joins TRBV18 and TRBJ2-1; TRBD1 agrees at 9 bases. CDR1 and CDR2 (germline): KGHSH, LQKENI. V shed 3 bases, J shed 6 bases, and the junction held 6 bases outside the gene matches. The CDR3 extends over 15 amino acids. The chain's CDR3 is CASSPDRGAINEQFF. For the CDR3, the DNA is TGTGCCAGCTCACCCGACAGGGGGGCGATCAATGAGCAGTTCTTC.

The chain is built from TRBV27 and TRBJ2-7; TRBD2 aligns across 7 bases. The length of the CDR3 is 16 residues. Germline assignment: CDR1 MNHEY and CDR2 SMNVEV (reference sequence). Trimming removed 2 bases from V and 4 bases from J; junction bases left unmatched: 11. CDR3: CASSLGPLAAGYEQYF. The CDR3 DNA reads as TGTGCCAGCAGTTTAGGCCCCCTAGCGGCGGGGTACGAGCAGTACTTC.

V usage is TRBV5-1 and J usage is TRBJ1-4; the match to TRBD1 covers 7 bases. The V and J ends lost 0 bases and 0 bases, in that order; junction bases with no gene match: 5. Germline assignment: CDR1 SGHRS and CDR2 YFSETQ. The CDR3 length is 17 residues. The CDR3 sequence: CASSLAGGHATNEKLFF. DNA of the CDR3: TGCGCCAGCAGCTTGGCAGGGGGGCACGCAACTAATGAAAAACTGTTTTTT.

The chain couples TRBV7-9 to TRBJ1-1; D call uncertain. The CDR3 runs to 13 residues. CDR1 is SEHNR and CDR2 is FQNEAQ in the germline V gene (reference sequence). Trimming took 5 bases from V and 11 from J, leaving 18 bases between them. The CDR3 loop reads CASSHTEKPGAFF. The CDR3 coding sequence is TGTGCCAGCAGCCATACCGAAAAGCCGGGGGCTTTCTTT.

The rearrangement links TRBV19 to TRBJ1-5; 9 positions agree with TRBD1. The CDR3 length is 17 residues. CDR1 and CDR2 (germline): LNHDA, SQIVND (reference sequence). J was trimmed by 5 bases and V by 7 bases; bases with no gene match: 15. CDR3 in amino acids: CASKPALGRQGDQPQHF. The CDR3 DNA follows: TGTGCCAGTAAGCCAGCATTGGGCCGACAGGGGGATCAGCCCCAGCATTTT.

V is TRBV7-2 and J is TRBJ1-1; D is ambiguous. V was cut by 7 bases and J by 1 base, with 13 bases left in between. The CDR3 spans 14 residues. CDR1 and CDR2 (germline): SGHTA, FQGNSA. CDR3 nucleotides: TGTGCCAGCACTAGGAGTGGAGCGAACACTGAAGCTTTCTTT. It encodes CASTRSGANTEAFF.

This CDR3 is CASSLDGVGYTF. The CDR3 DNA sequence: TGTGCCAGCAGCTTGGACGGGGTCGGCTACACCTTC. This sequence joins TRBV5-4 and TRBJ1-2, with D unresolved. The germline V gene has CDR1 SGHNT and CDR2 YYREEE (reference sequence). The V gene lost 0 bases and the J gene lost 8 bases, with 8 bases spanning the gap. The CDR3 consists of 12 residues.

J is TRBJ2-3 and V is TRBV7-9; 7 positions match TRBD2. V was pared by 4 bases and J by 3 bases, with 7 bases of the junction left unmatched. Germline CDR1 is SEHNR and CDR2 is FQNEAQ (reference sequence). The CDR3 loop spans 15 amino acids. CDR3 region: CASSSASGITDTQYF. CDR3 coding DNA: TGTGCCAGCAGCTCCGCTAGCGGAATTACAGATACGCAGTATTTT.